This T cell receptor (beta chain) comes out of a study of T cell clonality in common variable immunodeficiency. This clone was found many times. The read ends 3 residues before the CDR3 terminus; that terminus is restored from the germline J gene. Trimming cost V 1 base and J 4 bases, with 11 bases left between them. CDR3 size: 14 residues. Measured with immunoSEQ multiplex PCR; TCRdb has only the in-frame clones, and not every one. The sample contains 40,000 to 65,000 clones, none of them singletons. The genes are TRBV12-3 or TRBV12-4 and TRBJ2-7, with a tentative D call TRBD2 (6 bases). Sequencing used peripheral blood mononuclear cells. The receptor was isolated from a person aged 18 to 70 in good health. The CDR3 loop reads CASSLGAGFYEQYF. The DNA read from the CDR3 is TGTGCCAGCAGTTTAGGTGCGGGATTTTACGAG.